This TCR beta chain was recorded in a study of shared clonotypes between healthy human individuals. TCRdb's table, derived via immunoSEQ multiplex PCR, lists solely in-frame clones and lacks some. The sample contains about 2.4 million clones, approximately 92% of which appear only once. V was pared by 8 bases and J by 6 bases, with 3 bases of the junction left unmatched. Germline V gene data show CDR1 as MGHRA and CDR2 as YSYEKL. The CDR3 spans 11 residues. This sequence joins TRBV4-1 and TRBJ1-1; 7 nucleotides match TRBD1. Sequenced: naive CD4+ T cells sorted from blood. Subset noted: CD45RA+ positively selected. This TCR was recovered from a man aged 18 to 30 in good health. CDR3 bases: TGCGCCAGCGGAGACAGGGCTGAAGCTTTCTTT. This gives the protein CASGDRAEAFF.